At least ten counts were recorded for the clone carrying this T cell receptor beta chain. Its cognate antigen is unknown. The data stem from a study of metastatic and nonmetastatic thyroid tumors. Study as a whole: Patients with malignant and benign thyroid disease provided blood and tumor or nodule tissue, whose repertoires were compared.

In the original processing: A classifier for distant metastasis in papillary thyroid cancer was constructed using CDR3 differences observed across clinicopathological groups. MiXCR reprocessed the PCR reads for TCRdb. The V and J calls shown here were made by TCRdb, not taken from the authors' results. The table has 84,000 or so clones, 8.6% seen once. The CDR3 spans 14 residues. Germline V CDR1 and CDR2: SGHRS, YFSETQ. Trimming stripped 0 bases from V and 7 bases from J, with 13 bases between. Study-wide points: Relative to benign nodules, malignant thyroid tumors were reportedly characterized by significantly elevated TCR beta diversity in blood and tumor.

All patients reached thyroid surgery having received no treatment beforehand. This chain links TRBV5-1 with TRBJ1-1; D unclear. The sequence was obtained from a female donor with papillary thyroid cancer or a benign thyroid nodule (not recorded which). Some clones in this sample may be carry-over from other donors' samples. Sample: blood. CDR3 residues: CASSLDSRRNEAFF. CDR3 nucleotide sequence: TGCGCCAGCAGCTTGGACAGTAGAAGGAATGAAGCTTTCTTT.